This T cell receptor beta chain was obtained from a study of Ad26.COV2.S vaccination and SARS-CoV-2 variants. Regarding treatment: some 19 received Ad26.COV2.S at low or high dose, single or two shots; 5 received placebo; per-sample allocation not given. All samples were drawn on day 63, counting from the first vaccine or placebo injection. Spike of the Wuhan-strain SARS-CoV-2 was expressed by an Ad26 vector, which formed the vaccine. This CDR3 comprises 13 residues. Trimming at V came to 5 bases and at J to 4 bases, leaving 3 bases not matched to a gene. Only in-frame clones appear in the TCRdb table, and some are missing; sequencing was by immunoSEQ multiplex PCR. The sample has around 450,000 clones, about 89% seen once.

V is TRBV12-3 or TRBV12-4 and J is TRBJ1-2, with 8 bases fitting TRBD1. Sequenced material: peripheral blood, taken in a trial of Ad26.COV2.S vaccine versus placebo. This clonotype was obtained from a person between 18 and 59 years old who received the Ad26.COV2.S COVID-19 vaccine or a placebo. The CDR3 nucleotides are TGTGCCAGCAGTCCGGACAGGGTCTATGGCTACACCTTC. It translates to CASSPDRVYGYTF.